This TCR beta chain was observed in a study of CD8+CD57+ T cells in acquired aplastic anemia. Study at large: Sorted CD4+ plus CD8+ cells gave DNA averaging about 3.2 ug.

The CDR3 totals 15 residues. The V end lost 2 bases, the J end lost 2 bases, and 14 bases lay between the germline ends. CDR1 is SGHNT, CDR2 YYREEE, per germline (reference sequence). Findings of the study overall: With respect to CD8+ Simpson's diversity, patients and controls did not differ significantly. Patients and controls shared over 25 CD8+ CDR3 sequences, highly expressed in patients.

Template material for TCR beta VDJ and CDR3 profiling consisted of genomic DNA. TCRdb passed the reads through MiXCR, listing each CDR3 protein once. The sample holds 160,000 or so distinct CDR3 sequences, 40% to 50% seen once. With respect to this clonotype: Its antigen is undetermined.

Previously, flow cytometry had revealed CD8+CD57+ cell expansion in the patients chosen for sequencing. The blood sampling took place in patients who had so far received no therapy. Sequenced: sorted CD4+, CD8+, or CD8+CD57+ T cells (not recorded which) from PBMCs. The rearrangement joins TRBV5-4 to TRBJ2-7; the D gene is possibly TRBD1 (5 bases). The clonotype was recovered from a human donor with aplastic anemia. The DNA for the CDR3 is TGTGCCAGCAGCTTCCTCCCGACAGTGACCTACGAGCAGTACTTC. It encodes CASSFLPTVTYEQYF.